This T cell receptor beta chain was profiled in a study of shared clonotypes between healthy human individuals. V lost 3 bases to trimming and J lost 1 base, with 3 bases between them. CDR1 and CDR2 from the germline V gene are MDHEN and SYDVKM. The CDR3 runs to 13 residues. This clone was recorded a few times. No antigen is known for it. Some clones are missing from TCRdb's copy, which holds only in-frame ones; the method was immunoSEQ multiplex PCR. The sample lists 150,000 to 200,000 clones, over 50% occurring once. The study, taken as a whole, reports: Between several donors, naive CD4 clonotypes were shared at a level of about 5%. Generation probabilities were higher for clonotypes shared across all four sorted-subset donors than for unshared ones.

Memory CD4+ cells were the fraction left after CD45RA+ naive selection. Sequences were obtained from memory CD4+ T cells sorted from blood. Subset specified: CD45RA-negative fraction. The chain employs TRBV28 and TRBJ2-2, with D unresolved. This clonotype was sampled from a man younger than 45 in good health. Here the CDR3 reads CASSLWNTGELFF. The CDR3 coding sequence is TGTGCCAGCAGTTTGTGGAACACCGGGGAGCTGTTTTTT.